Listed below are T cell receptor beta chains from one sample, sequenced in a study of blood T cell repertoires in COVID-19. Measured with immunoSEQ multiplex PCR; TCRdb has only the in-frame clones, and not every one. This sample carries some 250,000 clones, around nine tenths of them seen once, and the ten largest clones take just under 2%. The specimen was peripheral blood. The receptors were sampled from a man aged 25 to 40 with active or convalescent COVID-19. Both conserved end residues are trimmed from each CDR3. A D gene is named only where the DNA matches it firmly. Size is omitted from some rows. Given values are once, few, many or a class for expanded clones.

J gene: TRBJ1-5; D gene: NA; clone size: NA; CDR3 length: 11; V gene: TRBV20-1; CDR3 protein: SASMRQQGPQH
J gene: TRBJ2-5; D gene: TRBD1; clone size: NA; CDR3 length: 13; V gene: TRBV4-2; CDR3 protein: ASSQARGSRETQY
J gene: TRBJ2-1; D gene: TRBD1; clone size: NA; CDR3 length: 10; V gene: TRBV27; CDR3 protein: ASGGQRNEQF
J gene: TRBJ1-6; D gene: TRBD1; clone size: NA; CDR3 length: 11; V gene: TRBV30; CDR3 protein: ACFIGTASPLH
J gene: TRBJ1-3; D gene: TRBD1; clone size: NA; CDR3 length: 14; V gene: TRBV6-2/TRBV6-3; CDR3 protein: ASSFSETGTGNTIY
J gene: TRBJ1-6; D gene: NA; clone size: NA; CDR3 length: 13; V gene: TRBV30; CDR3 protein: AWSVEVSSNSPLH
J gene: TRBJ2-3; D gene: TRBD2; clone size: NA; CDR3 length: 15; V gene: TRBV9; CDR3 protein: ASSPKGTSGSTDTQY
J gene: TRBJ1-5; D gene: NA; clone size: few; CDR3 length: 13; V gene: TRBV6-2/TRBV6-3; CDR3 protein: ASSWAVGPQQPQH
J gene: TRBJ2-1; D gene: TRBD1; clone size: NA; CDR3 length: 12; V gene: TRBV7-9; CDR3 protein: ASSFDRGYNEQF
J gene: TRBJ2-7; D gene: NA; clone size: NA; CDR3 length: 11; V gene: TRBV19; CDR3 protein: ASSIGSSYEQY
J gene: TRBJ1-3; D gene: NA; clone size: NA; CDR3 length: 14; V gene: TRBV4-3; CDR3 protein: ASSQGAVSSGNTIY
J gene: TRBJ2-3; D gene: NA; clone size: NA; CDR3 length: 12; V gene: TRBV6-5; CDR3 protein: ASSLGTSTDTQY
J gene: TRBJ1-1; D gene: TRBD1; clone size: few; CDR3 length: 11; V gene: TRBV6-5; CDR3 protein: ASRGTAGTEAF
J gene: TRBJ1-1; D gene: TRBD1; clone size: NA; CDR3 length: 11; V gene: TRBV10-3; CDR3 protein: AIMRDRAAEAF
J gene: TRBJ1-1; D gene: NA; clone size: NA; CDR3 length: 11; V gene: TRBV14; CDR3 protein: ASSRGGRTEAF
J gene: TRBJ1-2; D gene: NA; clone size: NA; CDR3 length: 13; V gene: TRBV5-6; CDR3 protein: ASSLAGGGRQGYT
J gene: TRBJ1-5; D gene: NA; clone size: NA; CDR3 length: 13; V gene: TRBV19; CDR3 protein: ASNAQGILNQPQH
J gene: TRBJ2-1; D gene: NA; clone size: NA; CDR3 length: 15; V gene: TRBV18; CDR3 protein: ASSLGGTVLSNNEQF
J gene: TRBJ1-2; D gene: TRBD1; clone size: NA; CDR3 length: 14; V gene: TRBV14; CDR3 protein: ASSPRLSGQASGYT
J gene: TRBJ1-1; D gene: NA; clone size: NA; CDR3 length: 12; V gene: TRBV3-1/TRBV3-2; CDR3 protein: ASSQDQRRAEAF
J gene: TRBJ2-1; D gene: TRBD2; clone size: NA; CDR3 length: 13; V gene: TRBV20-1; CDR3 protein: SASGKRGTGNEQF
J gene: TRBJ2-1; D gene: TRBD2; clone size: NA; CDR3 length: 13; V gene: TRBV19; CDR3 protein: ASSTSGGSYNEQF
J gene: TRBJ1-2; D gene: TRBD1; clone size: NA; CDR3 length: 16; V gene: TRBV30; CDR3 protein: AWSVFSGRGRNYYGYT
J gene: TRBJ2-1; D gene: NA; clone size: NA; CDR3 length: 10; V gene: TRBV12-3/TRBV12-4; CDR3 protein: ASSLAGNEQF
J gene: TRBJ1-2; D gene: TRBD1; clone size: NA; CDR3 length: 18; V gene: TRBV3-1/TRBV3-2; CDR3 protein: ASSQGDGRGFKPPNYGYT
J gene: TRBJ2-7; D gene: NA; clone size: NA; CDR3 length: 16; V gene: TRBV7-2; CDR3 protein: ASSPQGGVGGSSYEQY
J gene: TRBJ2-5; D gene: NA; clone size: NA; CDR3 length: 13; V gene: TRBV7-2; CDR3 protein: ASSFLRGGQETQY
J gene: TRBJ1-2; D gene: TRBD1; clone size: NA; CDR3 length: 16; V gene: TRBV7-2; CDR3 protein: ASSFMAGTGTGRLGYT
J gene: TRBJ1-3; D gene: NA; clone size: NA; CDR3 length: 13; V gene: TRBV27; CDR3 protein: ASRSQGSTGNTIY
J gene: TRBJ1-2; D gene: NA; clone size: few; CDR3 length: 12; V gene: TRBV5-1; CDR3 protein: ASTLGRIQGGYT
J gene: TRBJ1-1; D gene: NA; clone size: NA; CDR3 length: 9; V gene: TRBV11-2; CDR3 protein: ASSPLAEAF
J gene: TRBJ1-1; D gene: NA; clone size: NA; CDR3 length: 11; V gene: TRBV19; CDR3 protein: ASRDDLGGKAF
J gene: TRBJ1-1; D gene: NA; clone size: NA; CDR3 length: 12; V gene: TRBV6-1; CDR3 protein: ASSERFMQGKSF
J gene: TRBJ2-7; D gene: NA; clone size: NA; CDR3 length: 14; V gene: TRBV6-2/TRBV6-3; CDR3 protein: ASSHIPTDPSMEQY
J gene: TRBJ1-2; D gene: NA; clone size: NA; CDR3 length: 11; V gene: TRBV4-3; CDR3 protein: ASSQDRGYGYT